The 5 T cell receptor beta chains listed next were all sequenced from one sample in a study of cytomegalovirus exposure and HLA in healthy donors. This PCR relied on a set of 60 Vbeta primers and 13 Jbeta primers. Data came from immunoSEQ multiplex PCR; TCRdb stores just in-frame clones and leaves some out. Found here are 150,000 or so clones, around two thirds of them singletons; the top ten hold roughly 1.7%. Sequenced: PBMCs. These receptors were obtained from a woman between 18 and 30 years old in good health and CMV-seronegative.

The genes are TRBV7-8 and TRBJ2-1; TRBD2 agrees at 11 bases. CDR3 length: 16 amino acids. Unmatched junction bases numbered 7, after V lost 5 bases and J lost 4 bases. Germline loops: CDR1 SGHVS, CDR2 FQNEAQ. The CDR3 region is CASSPLRLAGYNEQFF. The CDR3, as DNA: TGTGCCAGCAGCCCCCTCCGACTAGCGGGGTACAATGAGCAGTTCTTC.

CDR3 region: CASSLDLRGTGELFF. In DNA, the CDR3 is TGCGCCAGCAGCTTGGATTTACGAGGGACCGGGGAGCTGTTTTTT. This sequence joins TRBV5-1 and TRBJ2-2, with a tentative D call TRBD2 (5 bases). The germline CDR1 and CDR2 sequences are SGHRS and YFSETQ. CDR3 length: 15 residues. V was pared by 0 bases and J by 5 bases, with 11 bases between.

This clone turned up a few times. The CDR3, as DNA: TGTGCCAGCAGCTCGACAAGGTCTACTGAAGCTTTCTTT. Protein product: CASSSTRSTEAFF. V is TRBV7-2 and J is TRBJ1-1; no reliable D call. Germline V gene lookup returns CDR1 SGHTA and CDR2 FQGNSA. This CDR3 comprises 13 residues. The V gene lost 4 bases and the J gene lost 5 bases, with 11 bases spanning the gap.

This chain connects TRBV7-9 to TRBJ1-6, with D possibly matching TRBD1 (6 bases). Germline V CDR1 and CDR2: SEHNR, FQNEAQ (reference sequence). Deletions cut 4 bases from V and 5 bases from J, with 9 bases between. This CDR3 region has 14 residues. CDR3 sequence reads: CASSSDSNNSPLHF. CDR3 nucleotide sequence: TGTGCCAGCAGCTCGGACAGTAATAATTCACCCCTCCACTTT. The full variable domain, completed using reference TRBV7-9 and TRBJ1-6, is DTGVSQNPRHKITKRGQNVTFRCDPISEHNRLYWYRQTLGQGPEFLTYFQNEAQLEKSRLLSDRFSAERPKGSFSTLEIQRTEQGDSAMYLCASSSDSNNSPLHFGNGTRLTVT.

V usage is TRBV4-3 and J usage is TRBJ1-6; perhaps TRBD1 as D (6 bases). V lost 1 base and J 4 bases, leaving 17 bases between the germline ends. This CDR3 region has 18 residues. Germline CDR1 reads LGHNA; CDR2 reads YSLEER. The CDR3: CASSQGNPRTDYNSPLHF. The DNA for the CDR3 is TGCGCCAGCAGCCAAGGAAACCCTCGGACAGATTATAATTCACCCCTCCACTTT.